What follows describes a single TCR beta chain. The data derive from a study of identifying expanded T cells in peripheral blood. V was pared by 5 bases and J by 1 base, with 4 bases of the junction left unmatched. Germline values: CDR1 SEHNR, CDR2 FQNEAQ (reference sequence). The CDR3 is 14 residues long. No infections or other immune events were documented during collection. TCRdb's copy holds only in-frame clones and misses some; the assay was immunoSEQ multiplex PCR. Of 100,000 or so clones in the sample, over 75% were seen once. The genes are TRBV7-9 and TRBJ2-7, with 8 nucleotides matching TRBD2. What was sequenced was blood. The origin of this receptor is a person between 18 and 69 years old in good health. This CDR3 is CASSSPSGSYEQYF. The CDR3 bases are TGTGCCAGCAGCAGTCCTAGCGGGTCCTACGAGCAGTACTTC.